The 25 T cell receptor beta chains below were found in one sample sequenced in a study of blood T cell repertoires in COVID-19. TCRdb's copy holds only in-frame clones and misses some; the assay was immunoSEQ multiplex PCR. The table shows about 300,000 clones, with approximately 91% occurring only once. Sample: peripheral blood. These receptors originate from a man aged 18 to 30 with active or convalescent COVID-19.

The chain uses TRBV7-8 and TRBJ2-5; 12 positions agree with TRBD2. Germline V gene data show CDR1 as SGHVS and CDR2 as FQNEAQ. V lost 6 bases to trimming and J lost 1 base; unmatched junction nucleotides: 6. CDR3 length: 16 residues. CDR3 in DNA: TGTGCCAGCAGACCGGGACTAGCGGGCTTCCAAGAGACCCAGTACTTC. Translation: CASRPGLAGFQETQYF.

This clone is a singleton in its sample. The rearrangement uses TRBV2 and TRBJ1-6; 8 bases are shared with TRBD1. Germline loops: CDR1 SNHLY, CDR2 FYNNEI. Losses at the gene ends were 3 bases for V and 7 bases for J; bases not matched to a gene: 5. The CDR3 has 15 residues. CDR3 DNA sequence: TGTGCCAGCAGTGACAGGGGGCTGGGAAATTCACCCCTCCACTTT. The encoded protein is CASSDRGLGNSPLHF. The full variable domain, with the rest looked up from reference TRBV2 and TRBJ1-6, is EPEVTQTPSHQVTQMGQEVILRCVPISNHLYFYWYRQILGQKVEFLVSFYNNEISEKSEIFDDQFSVERPDGSNFTLKIRSTKLEDSAMYFCASSDRGLGNSPLHFGNGTRLTVT.

The V and J genes are TRBV3-1 (or the pseudogene TRBV3-2) and TRBJ1-1, with unresolved D. The V end was cut by 0 bases, the J end by 7 bases, with 15 bases between. Germline V lookup: CDR1 LGHDT, CDR2 YNNKEL (reference sequence). The CDR3 contains 15 residues. In DNA form, the CDR3 reads TGTGCCAGCAGCCAAGATGAGGGTCTTATTAGTGAAGCTTTCTTT. Its protein is CASSQDEGLISEAFF.

V is TRBV19 and J is TRBJ1-5, with 10 positions matching TRBD1. The trim removed 1 base at V and 6 bases at J, leaving 3 bases unmatched. Germline V CDR1 and CDR2: LNHDA, SQIVND (reference sequence). This CDR3 has 15 amino acids. The CDR3 loop is CASSIGTGGIQPQHF. CDR3 nucleotides: TGTGCCAGTAGTATAGGGACAGGGGGAATTCAGCCCCAGCATTTT.

J is TRBJ2-5 and V is TRBV6-6; unclear D gene. V was clipped by 8 bases and J by 1 base, with 5 bases between them. The CDR3 is made up of 11 amino acids. CDR1 and CDR2 (germline): MNHNY, SVGAGI (reference sequence). The chain's CDR3 is CASAVQETQYF. The CDR3 DNA reads TGTGCCAGCGCGGTCCAAGAGACCCAGTACTTC.

This clone was detected once. The V gene is TRBV6-2 or TRBV6-3, the J gene TRBJ2-7; TRBD1 matches 11 bases. This CDR3 region has 15 residues. The junction had 7 bases not matched to a gene; V was cut back by 6 bases and J by 3 bases. Germline-derived CDR1 and CDR2 are MNHEY and SVGEGT. CDR3 loop: CASSNSGTGGYEQYF. Written as DNA, the CDR3 is TGTGCCAGCAGCAACTCCGGGACAGGGGGCTACGAGCAGTACTTC.

The chain recombines TRBV27 with TRBJ1-2, with TRBD1 as a possible D gene (6 bases). The germline V and J ends were trimmed by 5 bases and 4 bases, with 17 bases remaining between them. CDR1 MNHEY and CDR2 SMNVEV come from the germline V gene (reference sequence). The CDR3 spans 15 residues. This chain's CDR3 is CASSLRGGPPYGYTF. CDR3 coding DNA: TGTGCCAGCAGTCTAAGAGGGGGACCTCCCTATGGCTACACCTTC.

J is TRBJ1-2 and V is TRBV29-1; TRBD1 might be the D (5 bases). Germline lookup yields CDR1 SQVTM and CDR2 ANQGSEA. V dropped 7 bases and J dropped 6 bases, with 12 bases sitting between them. There are 11 residues in the CDR3. The CDR3 loop is CSAPGMDGYTF. The CDR3 DNA follows: TGCAGCGCCCCAGGGATGGATGGCTACACCTTC.

The chain carries TRBV2 and TRBJ1-4, with 7 bases lining up with TRBD1. Looked up from germline, CDR1 is SNHLY and CDR2 is FYNNEI. The CDR3 totals 15 residues. The V and J ends lost 3 bases and 4 bases, in that order; junction bases with no gene match: 5. The CDR3 protein is CASSDLGQINEKLFF. DNA for the CDR3: TGTGCCAGCAGTGACCTGGGACAGATTAATGAAAAACTGTTTTTT. The full variable domain, completed using reference TRBV2 and TRBJ1-4, is EPEVTQTPSHQVTQMGQEVILRCVPISNHLYFYWYRQILGQKVEFLVSFYNNEISEKSEIFDDQFSVERPDGSNFTLKIRSTKLEDSAMYFCASSDLGQINEKLFFGSGTQLSVL.

This clone was seen only once. The chain is built from TRBV9 and TRBJ2-7; 8 bases map to TRBD1. The trim removed 0 bases at V and 4 bases at J, leaving 6 bases unmatched. The CDR3 totals 15 residues. Per the germline V gene, CDR1 is SGDLS and CDR2 is YYNGEE. CDR3 nucleotides: TGTGCCAGCAGCGTAGCTTCAGGGGGCTGGTACGAGCAGTACTTC. Encoded protein: CASSVASGGWYEQYF.

The chain couples TRBV11-2 to TRBJ2-5; 9 bases are a match to TRBD2. This CDR3 region has 15 residues. The V gene's germline CDR1 is SGHAT and CDR2 FQNNGV. J lost 7 bases, V lost 1 base, and 7 bases had no gene match. Written as DNA, the CDR3 is TGTGCCAGCAGCTTAGTAGCGGGGGCGAGCGGGACCCAGTACTTC. This sequence encodes CASSLVAGASGTQYF.

The chain has TRBV6-1 and TRBJ1-6; D uncertain. V lost 2 bases and J lost 0, with 8 bases in between. The CDR3 is 16 amino acids. Germline CDR1 reads MNHNS; CDR2 reads SASEGT. The chain's CDR3 is CASSELLSSYNSPLHF. CDR3 DNA sequence: TGTGCCAGCAGTGAACTCTTGAGCTCCTATAATTCACCCCTCCACTTT.

The chain links TRBV5-4 to TRBJ2-7, with D possibly TRBD2 on 5 matching bases. Between the trimmed V and J ends, which lost 0 bases and 5 bases, there was a span of 12 bases. The CDR3 is made up of 14 amino acids. Germline CDR1 is SGHNT and CDR2 is YYREEE (reference sequence). CDR3 sequence: CASSLERAENEQYF. Here the CDR3 DNA reads TGTGCCAGCAGCTTGGAGAGGGCGGAAAACGAGCAGTACTTC.

This clone was recorded only once. The chain links TRBV18 to TRBJ1-4; 10 bases fit TRBD1. Germline V lookup: CDR1 KGHSH, CDR2 LQKENI. Trimming at V came to 6 bases and at J to 7 bases, leaving 8 bases not matched to a gene. CDR3 length equals 15 residues. The CDR3 spells CASSLRDRGGEKLFF. The CDR3 DNA reads as TGTGCCAGCTCCCTTCGGGACAGGGGAGGTGAAAAACTGTTTTTT. Complete variable domain (other parts from reference TRBV18 and TRBJ1-4): NAGVMQNPRHLVRRRGQEARLRCSPMKGHSHVYWYRQLPEEGLKFMVYLQKENIIDESGMPKERFSAEFPKEGPSILRIQQVVRGDSAAYFCASSLRDRGGEKLFFGSGTQLSVL.

The rearrangement links TRBV2 to TRBJ1-4, with D tentatively TRBD1 (6 bases). The germline V and J ends were trimmed by 6 bases and 4 bases, with 12 bases remaining between them. CDR3 length: 14 amino acids. Germline V CDR1 and CDR2: SNHLY, FYNNEI. In DNA, the CDR3 is TGTGCCAGCAGCGGACAGACCTATAATGAAAAACTGTTTTTT. Translation gives CASSGQTYNEKLFF.

The DNA for the CDR3 is TGTGCCAGCTCACTCGACAGGGTAGAGACCCAGTACTTC. Its translation is CASSLDRVETQYF. V is TRBV18 and J is TRBJ2-5; 7 bases are shared with TRBD1. Losses at the gene ends were 4 bases for V and 4 bases for J; bases not matched to a gene: 3. The CDR3 is 13 amino acids. Germline V gene lookup returns CDR1 KGHSH and CDR2 LQKENI.

This clone was seen a single time. V is TRBV7-7 and J is TRBJ2-1; 9 bases line up with TRBD2. Germline assignment: CDR1 SSHAT and CDR2 FNYEAQ (reference sequence). The CDR3 length is 18 residues. The J segment lost 7 bases and the V segment lost 1 base, leaving 14 bases of the junction unmatched. The CDR3 nucleotides are TGTGCCAGCAGCTTAGGGTTCCAGCGGGGGGCCACGCTAAATGAGCAGTTCTTC. This sequence encodes CASSLGFQRGATLNEQFF. The variable domain in full, with the rest retrieved from reference TRBV7-7 and TRBJ2-1, is GAGVSQSPRYKVTKRGQDVTLRCDPISSHATLYWYQQALGQGPEFLTYFNYEAQPDKSGLPSDRFSAERPEGSISTLTIQRTEQRDSAMYRCASSLGFQRGATLNEQFFGPGTRLTVL.

The chain carries TRBV19 and TRBJ1-6; D unclear. Trimming shortened V by 5 bases and J by 10 bases, and 12 bases separated the two germline ends. Germline lookup yields CDR1 LNHDA and CDR2 SQIVND (reference sequence). This CDR3 contains 13 residues. CDR3 amino acids: CASSSREVSPLHF. DNA of the CDR3: TGTGCCAGTAGTTCGCGGGAGGTCTCACCCCTCCACTTT. Full variable domain (outside the CDR3, taken from reference TRBV19 and TRBJ1-6): DGGITQSPKYLFRKEGQNVTLSCEQNLNHDAMYWYRQDPGQGLRLIYYSQIVNDFQKGDIAEGYSVSREKKESFPLTVTSAQKNPTAFYLCASSSREVSPLHFGNGTRLTVT.

In nucleotides, the CDR3 is TGTGCCAGCAGCCCTGGAGGCCAAGAGACCCAGTACTTC. Translating gives CASSPGGQETQYF. The chain has TRBV5-6 and TRBJ2-5; D possibly corresponds to TRBD2 (5 bases). V lost 4 bases, J lost 1 base, and 8 bases lay in between. The V gene's germline CDR1 is SGHDT and CDR2 YYEEEE. The CDR3 runs to 13 residues.

The chain links TRBV7-2 to TRBJ2-7, with 8 bases aligning to TRBD2. CDR3 length equals 14 residues. Germline CDR1 reads SGHTA; CDR2 reads FQGNSA. V was pared by 1 base and J by 4 bases, with 3 bases of the junction left unmatched. This chain's CDR3 is CASSLGSGKYEQYF. CDR3 sequence (DNA): TGTGCCAGCAGCTTAGGTAGCGGGAAATACGAGCAGTACTTC.

The rearrangement joins TRBV6-5 to TRBJ2-1; the D gene is possibly TRBD2 (6 bases). Trimming stripped 10 bases from V and 0 bases from J, with 13 bases between. The CDR3 runs 14 residues. From germline, CDR1 is MNHEY and CDR2 SVGAGI. The CDR3 spells CAIKPAGSYNEQFF. CDR3 DNA: TGTGCCATCAAGCCAGCGGGCTCCTACAATGAGCAGTTCTTC.

This chain connects TRBV6-6 to TRBJ1-2, with TRBD1 as a possible D gene (5 bases). Germline loops: CDR1 MNHNY, CDR2 SVGAGI (reference sequence). This CDR3 is 16 amino acids long. The germline V and J ends were trimmed by 0 bases and 1 base, with 12 bases remaining between them. The CDR3, as DNA: TGTGCCAGCAGTTACTCTCGGCAGGGACTTAACTATGGCTACACCTTC. Encoded protein: CASSYSRQGLNYGYTF.

The CDR3 reads CASSPQGRGSNQPQHF. CDR3 sequence (DNA): TGTGCCAGCAGCCCGCAGGGGCGTGGAAGCAATCAGCCCCAGCATTTT. V and J are TRBV11-3 and TRBJ1-5; D possibly corresponds to TRBD1 (6 bases). This CDR3 has 16 residues. V gave up 5 bases and J gave up 1 base, with 15 bases separating them. Germline CDR1 reads SGHNT; CDR2 reads YENEEA.

CDR3 DNA sequence: TGTGCCAGCAACCTAAACCGGGACAGTAACTATGGCTACACCTTC. Translation: CASNLNRDSNYGYTF. The rearrangement links TRBV7-3 to TRBJ1-2; 7 nucleotides agree with TRBD1. The junction had 9 bases not matched to a gene; V was cut back by 7 bases and J by 1 base. CDR3 length: 15 residues. Germline CDR1 and CDR2: SGHTA and FQGTGA.

The chain links TRBV6-2 or TRBV6-3 to TRBJ2-3, with 16 positions matching TRBD2. V lost 10 bases to trimming and J lost 0 bases; unmatched junction nucleotides: 22. Germline assignment: CDR1 MNHEY and CDR2 SVGEGT. The CDR3 length is 22 residues. In DNA form, the CDR3 reads TGTGCCACCCGCCCCCCACCTCGGGGACTAGCGGGGGGGCGGGAGAGCACAGATACGCAGTATTTT. Amino acids: CATRPPPRGLAGGRESTDTQYF.